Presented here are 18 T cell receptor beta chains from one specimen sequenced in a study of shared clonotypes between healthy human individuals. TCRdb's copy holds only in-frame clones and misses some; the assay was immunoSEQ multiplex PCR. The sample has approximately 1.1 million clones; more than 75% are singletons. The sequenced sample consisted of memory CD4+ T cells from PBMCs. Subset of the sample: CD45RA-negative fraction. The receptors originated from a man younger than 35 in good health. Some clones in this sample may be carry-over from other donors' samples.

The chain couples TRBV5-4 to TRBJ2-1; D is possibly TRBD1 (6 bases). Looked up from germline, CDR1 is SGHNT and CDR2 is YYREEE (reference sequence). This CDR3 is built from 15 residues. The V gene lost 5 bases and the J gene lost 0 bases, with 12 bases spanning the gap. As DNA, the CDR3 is TGTGCCAGCAGACAGGACAGAAGCTCCTACAATGAGCAGTTCTTC. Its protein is CASRQDRSSYNEQFF.

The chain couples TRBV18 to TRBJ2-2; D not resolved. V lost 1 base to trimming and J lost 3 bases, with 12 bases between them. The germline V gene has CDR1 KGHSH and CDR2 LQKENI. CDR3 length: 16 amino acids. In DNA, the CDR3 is TGTGCCAGCTCACCACAAGCCCCGCTGGACACCGGGGAGCTGTTTTTT. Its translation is CASSPQAPLDTGELFF.

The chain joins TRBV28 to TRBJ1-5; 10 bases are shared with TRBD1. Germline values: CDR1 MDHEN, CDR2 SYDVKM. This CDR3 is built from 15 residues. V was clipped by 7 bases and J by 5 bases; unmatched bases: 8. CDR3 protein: CASTWGQGIYQPQHF. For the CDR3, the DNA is TGTGCCAGCACCTGGGGACAGGGGATTTATCAGCCCCAGCATTTT.

The CDR3 bases are TGTGCCAGTAGTCCCGTACTAGCGGAGGGGACCGGGGAGCTGTTTTTT. Translation: CASSPVLAEGTGELFF. The chain links TRBV19 to TRBJ2-2; 8 bases are shared with TRBD2. CDR1 LNHDA and CDR2 SQIVND come from the germline V gene (reference sequence). V trimming: 5 bases; J trimming: 5 bases; junction bases outside the gene matches: 10. The CDR3 is made up of 16 amino acids.

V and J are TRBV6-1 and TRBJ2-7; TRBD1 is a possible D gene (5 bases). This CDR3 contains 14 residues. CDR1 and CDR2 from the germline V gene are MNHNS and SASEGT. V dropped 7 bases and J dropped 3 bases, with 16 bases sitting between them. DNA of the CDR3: TGTGCCAGCAAAACGGCGACAGCGTACTACGAGCAGTACTTC. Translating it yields CASKTATAYYEQYF.

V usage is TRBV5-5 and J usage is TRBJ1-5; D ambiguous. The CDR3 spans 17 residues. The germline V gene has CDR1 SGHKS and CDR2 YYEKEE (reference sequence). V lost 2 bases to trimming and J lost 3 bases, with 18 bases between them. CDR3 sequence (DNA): TGTGCCAGCAGCTTTACTCCAATTAGTGACAACAATCAGCCCCAGCATTTT. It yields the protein CASSFTPISDNNQPQHF.

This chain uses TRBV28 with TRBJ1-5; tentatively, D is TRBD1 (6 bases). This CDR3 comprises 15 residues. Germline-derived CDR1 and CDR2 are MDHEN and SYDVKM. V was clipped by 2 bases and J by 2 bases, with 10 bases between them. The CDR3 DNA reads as TGTGCCAGCAGTTTAGACGGGGGGCGCAATCAGCCCCAGCATTTT. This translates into CASSLDGGRNQPQHF.

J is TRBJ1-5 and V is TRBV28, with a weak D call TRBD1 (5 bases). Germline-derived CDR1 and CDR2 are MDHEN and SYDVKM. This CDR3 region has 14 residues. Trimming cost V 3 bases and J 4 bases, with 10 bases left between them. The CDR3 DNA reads TGTGCCAGCAGTTTGGGGGTACGGAATCAGCCCCAGCATTTT. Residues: CASSLGVRNQPQHF.

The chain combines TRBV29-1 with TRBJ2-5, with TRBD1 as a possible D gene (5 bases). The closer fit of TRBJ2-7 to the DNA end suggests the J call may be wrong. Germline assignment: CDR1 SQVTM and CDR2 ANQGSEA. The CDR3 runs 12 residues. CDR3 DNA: TGCAGCGTTGATCAGGGCTCGGGCGAGCAGTACTTC. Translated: CSVDQGSGEQYF.

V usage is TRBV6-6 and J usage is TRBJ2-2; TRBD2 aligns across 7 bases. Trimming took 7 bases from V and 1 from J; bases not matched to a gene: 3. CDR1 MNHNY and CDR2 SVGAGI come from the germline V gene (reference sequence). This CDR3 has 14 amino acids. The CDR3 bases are TGTGCCAGCACCCAGCGGGAGAACACCGGGGAGCTGTTTTTT. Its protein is CASTQRENTGELFF.

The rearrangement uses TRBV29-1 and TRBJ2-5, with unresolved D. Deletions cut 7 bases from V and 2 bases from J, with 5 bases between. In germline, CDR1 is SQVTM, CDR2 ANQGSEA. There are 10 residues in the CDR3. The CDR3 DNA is TGCAGCGGGAAACAAGAGACCCAGTACTTC. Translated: CSGKQETQYF.

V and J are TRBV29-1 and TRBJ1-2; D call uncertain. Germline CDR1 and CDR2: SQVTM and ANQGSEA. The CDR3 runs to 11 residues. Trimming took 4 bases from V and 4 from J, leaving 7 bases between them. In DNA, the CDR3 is TGCAGCGTTGCGGACGGCTATGGCTACACCTTC. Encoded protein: CSVADGYGYTF.

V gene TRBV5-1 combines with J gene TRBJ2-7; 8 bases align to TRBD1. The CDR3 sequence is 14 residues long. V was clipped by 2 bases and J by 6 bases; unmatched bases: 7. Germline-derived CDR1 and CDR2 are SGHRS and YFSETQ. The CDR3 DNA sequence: TGCGCCAGCAGCTTTTGGACAGGGAGAGGCGAGCAGTACTTC. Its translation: CASSFWTGRGEQYF. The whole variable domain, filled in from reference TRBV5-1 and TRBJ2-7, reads KAGVTQTPRYLIKTRGQQVTLSCSPISGHRSVSWYQQTPGQGLQFLFEYFSETQRNKGNFPGRFSGRQFSNSRSEMNVSTLELGDSALYLCASSFWTGRGEQYFGPGTRLTVT.

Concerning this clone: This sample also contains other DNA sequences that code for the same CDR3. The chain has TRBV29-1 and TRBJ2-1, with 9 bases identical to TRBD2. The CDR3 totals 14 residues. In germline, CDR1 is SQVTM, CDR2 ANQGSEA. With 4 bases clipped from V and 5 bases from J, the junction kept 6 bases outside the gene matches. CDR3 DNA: TGCAGCGTTGTCAGGACTAGCGAGAACAATGAGCAGTTCTTC. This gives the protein CSVVRTSENNEQFF.

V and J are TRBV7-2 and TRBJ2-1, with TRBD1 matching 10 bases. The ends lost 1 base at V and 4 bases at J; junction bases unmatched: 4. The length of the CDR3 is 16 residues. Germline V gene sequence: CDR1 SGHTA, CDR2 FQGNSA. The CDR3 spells CASSLDGQGVYNEQFF. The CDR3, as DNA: TGTGCCAGCAGCTTAGACGGACAGGGGGTGTACAATGAGCAGTTCTTC.

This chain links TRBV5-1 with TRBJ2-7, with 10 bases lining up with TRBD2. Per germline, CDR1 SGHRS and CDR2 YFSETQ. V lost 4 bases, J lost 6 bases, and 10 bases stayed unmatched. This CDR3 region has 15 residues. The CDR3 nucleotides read TGCGCCAGCAGCATTGGGGGGACTAGCGAGTCCGAGCAGTACTTC. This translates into CASSIGGTSESEQYF.

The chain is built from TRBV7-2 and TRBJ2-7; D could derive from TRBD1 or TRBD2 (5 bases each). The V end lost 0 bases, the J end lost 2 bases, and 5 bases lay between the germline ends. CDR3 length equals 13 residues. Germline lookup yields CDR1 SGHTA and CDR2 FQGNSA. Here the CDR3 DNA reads TGTGCCAGCAGCTTAGCGGGACCCTACGAGCAGTACTTC. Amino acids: CASSLAGPYEQYF.

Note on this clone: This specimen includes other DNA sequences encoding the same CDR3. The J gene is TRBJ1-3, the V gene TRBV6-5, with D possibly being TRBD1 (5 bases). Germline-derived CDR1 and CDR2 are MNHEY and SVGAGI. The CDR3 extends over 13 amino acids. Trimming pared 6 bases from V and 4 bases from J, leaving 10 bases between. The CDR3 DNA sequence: TGTGCCAGCAGGCAGGGATCAGGAAACACCATATATTTT. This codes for CASRQGSGNTIYF.